The source of this T cell receptor (beta chain) is a study of identical twins. Regarding the study as a whole: Out-of-frame alpha sequences shared between twins exhibited an excess of low generation probability.

The sample holds a few counts of this clonotype. What it binds is not known. A single record per CDR3 protein comes from TCRdb applying MiXCR to the 5' RACE reads. The sample gives 350,000 to 450,000 distinct CDR3 sequences, about 18% of which show up once; less than 15% is in the top ten. Trimming removed 6 bases from V and 4 bases from J; junction bases left unmatched: 8. CDR1 ENHRY and CDR2 SYGVKD come from the germline V gene. The CDR3 is 15 amino acids. Sequencing was done on a sample of naive T cells sorted from blood. This clonotype was sampled from a middle-aged man in good health. The chain links TRBV10-3 to TRBJ1-3, with 8 positions matching TRBD1. CDR3 protein: CAIRPAGTGGNTIYF. Here the CDR3 DNA reads TGTGCCATCAGGCCGGCCGGGACAGGAGGAAACACCATATATTTT.